These 21 T cell receptor beta chains were all obtained from the same sample, sequenced in a study of cytomegalovirus exposure and HLA in healthy donors. The PCR employed 60 Vbeta primers together with 13 Jbeta primers. Clones were read by immunoSEQ multiplex PCR, and TCRdb kept only the in-frame ones, dropping some. The profile covers under 200,000 clones, with around 80% appearing a single time and around 4.6% taken by the ten largest. The source material was PBMCs. Source of these receptors: a male donor in good health and CMV-seronegative.

This chain links TRBV7-9 with TRBJ2-3; no firm D call. The CDR3 has 13 residues. Trimming pared 7 bases from V and 1 base from J, leaving 9 bases between. Germline V lookup: CDR1 SEHNR, CDR2 FQNEAQ (reference sequence). The chain's CDR3 is CASIESRTDTQYF. As DNA, the CDR3 is TGTGCCAGCATCGAGTCTCGCACAGATACGCAGTATTTT.

In this sample, this clone turned up a few times. The V and J genes are TRBV11-2 and TRBJ1-1; no clear D. The germline CDR1 and CDR2 sequences are SGHAT and FQNNGV. The CDR3 is 12 residues long. The V end was cut by 2 bases, the J end by 4 bases, with 5 bases between. The CDR3 bases are TGTGCCAGCAGCTTAATCGGCACTGAAGCTTTCTTT. Amino acids: CASSLIGTEAFF.

The rearrangement uses TRBV4-1 and TRBJ2-7; possibly TRBD1 for D (5 bases). Trimming removed 3 bases at V and 3 bases at J, with 18 bases between. Germline values: CDR1 MGHRA, CDR2 YSYEKL. The CDR3 runs 16 residues. The CDR3 DNA sequence: TGCGCCAGCAGCCAGACACCACCAGGGTCCGGCTACGAGCAGTACTTC. The encoded protein is CASSQTPPGSGYEQYF.

The chain is built from TRBV7-8 and TRBJ2-1; D unresolved. CDR3 length: 17 amino acids. CDR1 and CDR2 (germline): SGHVS, FQNEAQ. Trimming pared 0 bases from V and 0 bases from J, leaving 12 bases between. The CDR3 region has the DNA TGTGCCAGCAGCTTAGCCTCAAGTTGGAGCTCCTACAATGAGCAGTTCTTC. Translated: CASSLASSWSSYNEQFF. Filled out from reference TRBV7-8 and TRBJ2-1, the complete variable domain reads GAGVSQSPRYKVAKRGQDVALRCDPISGHVSLFWYQQALGQGPEFLTYFQNEAQLDKSGLPSDRFFAERPEGSVSTLKIQRTQQEDSAVYLCASSLASSWSSYNEQFFGPGTRLTVL.

The chain has TRBV6-5 and TRBJ2-2, with 8 positions matching TRBD1. Unmatched junction bases numbered 5, after V lost 4 bases and J lost 4 bases. The CDR3 has 15 residues. Looked up from germline, CDR1 is MNHEY and CDR2 is SVGAGI. The CDR3, as DNA: TGTGCCAGCAGTTCCGACAGGGGTGGCACCGGGGAGCTGTTTTTT. Protein sequence: CASSSDRGGTGELFF.

This clone showed up just a few times. The CDR3 is CASSFPGTGRTEAFF. In DNA form, the CDR3 reads TGTGCCAGCAGTTTCCCCGGGACAGGGCGTACTGAAGCTTTCTTT. The J gene is TRBJ1-1, the V gene TRBV6-5; TRBD1 aligns across 9 bases. The trim removed 4 bases at V and 5 bases at J, leaving 8 bases unmatched. This CDR3 has 15 amino acids. Germline CDR1 reads MNHEY; CDR2 reads SVGAGI.

The genes are TRBV6-5 and TRBJ1-6; D gene unclear. Trimming removed 5 bases at V and 10 bases at J, with 12 bases between. CDR3 length equals 13 residues. Germline CDR1 reads MNHEY; CDR2 reads SVGAGI. CDR3 in amino acids: CASSEGPGSPLHF. The CDR3 region has the DNA TGTGCCAGCAGTGAGGGTCCGGGGTCACCCCTCCACTTT.

The table lists this clone with a few counts. The rearrangement links TRBV6-1 to TRBJ2-7; TRBD1 aligns across 8 bases. Germline assignment: CDR1 MNHNS and CDR2 SASEGT. V trimming: 1 base; J trimming: 3 bases; junction bases outside the gene matches: 5. The CDR3 has 15 amino acids. CDR3 loop: CASSEGTGSYYEQYF. CDR3 nucleotide sequence: TGTGCCAGCAGTGAAGGGACAGGGTCGTACTACGAGCAGTACTTC.

This clone has just a few counts. The chain has TRBV9 and TRBJ2-1; no clear D gene. In germline, CDR1 is SGDLS, CDR2 YYNGEE. The CDR3 is 14 residues long. The V gene lost 0 bases and the J gene lost 2 bases, with 6 bases spanning the gap. The DNA for the CDR3 is TGTGCCAGCAGCGTAGCCTCAGCCTACAATGAGCAGTTCTTC. Encoded protein: CASSVASAYNEQFF.

V gene TRBV19 combines with J gene TRBJ1-3; 7 bases fit TRBD1. Germline V gene lookup returns CDR1 LNHDA and CDR2 SQIVND (reference sequence). J was trimmed by 9 bases and V by 5 bases; bases with no gene match: 13. The CDR3 extends over 15 amino acids. CDR3 bases: TGTGCCAGTAGTGCGGGACAGCCCTCGTTCGTCACCATATATTTT. Translated, it gives CASSAGQPSFVTIYF.

This rearrangement joins TRBV19 to TRBJ1-5; TRBD1 is a possible D gene (6 bases). CDR1 and CDR2 (germline): LNHDA, SQIVND (reference sequence). There are 13 residues in the CDR3. Trimming removed 8 bases at V and 3 bases at J, with 11 bases between. The CDR3 DNA reads TGTGCCAGTGCCTGGACAGCCAATCAGCCCCAGCATTTT. It yields the protein CASAWTANQPQHF. Complete variable domain (other parts from reference TRBV19 and TRBJ1-5): DGGITQSPKYLFRKEGQNVTLSCEQNLNHDAMYWYRQDPGQGLRLIYYSQIVNDFQKGDIAEGYSVSREKKESFPLTVTSAQKNPTAFYLCASAWTANQPQHFGDGTRLSIL.

Here the CDR3 reads CASSLRSTHNEQFF. Here the CDR3 DNA reads TGTGCCAGCAGCTTGAGGAGTACGCACAATGAGCAGTTCTTC. J is TRBJ2-1 and V is TRBV5-6; the D is unclear. Trimming shortened V by 1 base and J by 5 bases, and 10 bases separated the two germline ends. The CDR3 sequence is 14 residues long. The V gene's germline CDR1 is SGHDT and CDR2 YYEEEE.

The rearrangement links TRBV28 to TRBJ2-3, with D possibly TRBD1 on 6 matching bases. The CDR3 covers 13 residues. Looked up from germline, CDR1 is MDHEN and CDR2 is SYDVKM. V was cut by 6 bases and J by 6 bases, with 13 bases left in between. The CDR3 DNA reads as TGTGCCAGCAGCTCCGGACAGTCCGATACGCAGTATTTT. Translating it yields CASSSGQSDTQYF.

This clone was observed a handful of times. The J gene is TRBJ2-3, the V gene TRBV7-2; TRBD2 agrees at 8 bases. CDR1 and CDR2 (germline): SGHTA, FQGNSA. V dropped 1 base and J dropped 3; count of bases not matched to a gene: 0. The CDR3 loop spans 14 amino acids. CDR3 bases: TGTGCCAGCAGCTTAGTAGCGGGAACAGATACGCAGTATTTT. Amino acids: CASSLVAGTDTQYF.

This clone has only one observation. This chain's CDR3 is CASRTVDRVRSYEQYF. As DNA, the CDR3 is TGTGCCAGCAGGACCGTGGACAGGGTAAGGTCCTACGAGCAGTACTTC. This chain connects TRBV2 to TRBJ2-7; 8 nucleotides line up with TRBD1. V lost 6 bases to trimming and J lost 1 base; unmatched junction nucleotides: 11. The CDR3 covers 16 residues. In germline, CDR1 is SNHLY, CDR2 FYNNEI.

The J gene is TRBJ2-3, the V gene TRBV5-1, with 11 bases matching TRBD2. The CDR3 consists of 16 residues. After removal of 0 bases from V and 6 bases from J, the junction contained 6 bases not matched to a gene. CDR1 is SGHRS, CDR2 YFSETQ, per germline. The CDR3 loop is CASSLAATSGMDTQYF. The CDR3 DNA reads as TGCGCCAGCAGCTTGGCTGCGACTAGCGGGATGGATACGCAGTATTTT.

The chain links TRBV2 to TRBJ2-2; TRBD2 might be the D (6 bases). Trimming pared 5 bases from V and 6 bases from J, leaving 10 bases between. The CDR3 has 13 residues. Germline CDR1 reads SNHLY; CDR2 reads FYNNEI. The CDR3 DNA is TGTGCCAGCAGTCGACTAGAAGCCGGGGAGCTGTTTTTT. Translated, it gives CASSRLEAGELFF.

The rearrangement joins TRBV7-8 to TRBJ2-3, with D unclear. Germline-derived CDR1 and CDR2 are SGHVS and FQNEAQ. V gave up 0 bases and J gave up 2 bases, with 15 bases separating them. The CDR3 totals 17 residues. Here the CDR3 reads CASSLAWAPSDTDTQYF. CDR3 nucleotide sequence: TGTGCCAGCAGCTTAGCGTGGGCCCCCTCAGACACAGATACGCAGTATTTT.

This clone was seen a single time. The CDR3 loop reads CASSDSIGTPYNEQFF. CDR3 nucleotides: TGTGCCAGCAGTGACTCGATCGGGACTCCCTACAATGAGCAGTTCTTC. The chain employs TRBV6-4 and TRBJ2-1; a weak D match, TRBD2 (6 bases). V was trimmed by 0 bases and J by 2 bases, leaving 11 bases between them. The CDR3 is 16 amino acids. Germline V lookup: CDR1 MRHNA, CDR2 SNTAGT.

The chain uses TRBV7-8 and TRBJ2-2; 7 bases line up with TRBD1. CDR1 and CDR2 (germline): SGHVS, FQNEAQ. The CDR3 totals 14 residues. V lost 8 bases, J lost 0 bases, and 3 bases stayed unmatched. For the CDR3, the DNA is TGTGCCAGCCGAACAGGGGCGAACACCGGGGAGCTGTTTTTT. This codes for CASRTGANTGELFF.

V and J are TRBV19 and TRBJ1-6; tentative D call: TRBD1 (6 bases). Per the germline V gene, CDR1 is LNHDA and CDR2 is SQIVND (reference sequence). The CDR3 has 15 residues. V lost 5 bases, J lost 6 bases, and 14 bases lay in between. CDR3 sequence: CASSGPGDPNSPLHF. CDR3 sequence (DNA): TGTGCCAGTAGTGGTCCAGGGGACCCTAATTCACCCCTCCACTTT.